This T cell receptor (beta chain) emerged from a study of blood T cell repertoires in COVID-19. Study-level background: T cells, B-cell-depleted T cells, or PBMCs supplied cDNA or gDNA.

Libraries were prepared by immunoSEQ multiplex PCR; TCRdb keeps only in-frame clonotypes and omits some of them. The table records tens of thousands of clones, 65% to 85% of them present only once. CDR3 length: 13 residues. Germline lookup yields CDR1 MDHEN and CDR2 SYDVKM. The V end was cut by 3 bases, the J end by 3 bases, with 9 bases between. The sequenced material came from peripheral blood. This clonotype was sampled from an elderly woman with acute or convalescent COVID-19. This rearrangement joins TRBV28 to TRBJ2-7, with D tentatively TRBD2 (6 bases). The CDR3 here is CASSLTRDYEQYF. The CDR3 DNA reads as TGTGCCAGCAGTTTGACTAGAGACTACGAGCAGTACTTC.